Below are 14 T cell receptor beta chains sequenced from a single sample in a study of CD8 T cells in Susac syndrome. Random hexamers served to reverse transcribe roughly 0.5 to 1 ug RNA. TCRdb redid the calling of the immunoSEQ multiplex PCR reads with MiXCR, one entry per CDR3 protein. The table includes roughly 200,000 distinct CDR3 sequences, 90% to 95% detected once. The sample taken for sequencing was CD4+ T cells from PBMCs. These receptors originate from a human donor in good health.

CDR3 sequence: CASSMGLSNQPQHF. The CDR3 nucleotides read TGTGCCAGCAGTATGGGTTTAAGCAATCAGCCCCAGCATTTT. The chain joins TRBV2 to TRBJ1-5; D not certain. Germline V gene lookup returns CDR1 SNHLY and CDR2 FYNNEI. V was pared by 5 bases and J by 1 base, with 9 bases between. This CDR3 contains 14 residues.

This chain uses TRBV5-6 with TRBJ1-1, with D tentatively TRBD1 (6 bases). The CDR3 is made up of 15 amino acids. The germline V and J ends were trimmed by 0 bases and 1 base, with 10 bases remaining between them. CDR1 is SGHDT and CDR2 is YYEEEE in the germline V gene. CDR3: CASSLGPGANTEAFF. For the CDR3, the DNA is TGTGCCAGCAGCTTGGGACCAGGGGCGAACACTGAAGCTTTCTTT.

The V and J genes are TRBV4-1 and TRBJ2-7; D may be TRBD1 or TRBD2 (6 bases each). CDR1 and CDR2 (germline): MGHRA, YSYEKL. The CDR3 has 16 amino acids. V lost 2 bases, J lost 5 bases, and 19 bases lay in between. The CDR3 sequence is CASSQSKGGRLDEQYF. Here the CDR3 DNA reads TGCGCCAGCAGCCAATCGAAAGGGGGGCGGTTAGACGAGCAGTACTTC.

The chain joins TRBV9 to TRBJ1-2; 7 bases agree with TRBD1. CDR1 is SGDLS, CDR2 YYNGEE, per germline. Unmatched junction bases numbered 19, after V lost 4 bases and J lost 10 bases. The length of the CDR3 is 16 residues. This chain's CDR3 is CASSPSDRPLPADYTF. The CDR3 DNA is TGTGCCAGCAGCCCCTCGGACAGGCCCCTTCCAGCGGACTACACCTTC.

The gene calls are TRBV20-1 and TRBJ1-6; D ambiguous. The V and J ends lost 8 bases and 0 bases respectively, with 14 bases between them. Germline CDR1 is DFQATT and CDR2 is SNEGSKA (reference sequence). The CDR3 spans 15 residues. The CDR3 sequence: CSPRMGNSYNSPLHF. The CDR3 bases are TGCAGTCCCCGAATGGGGAACTCCTATAATTCACCCCTCCACTTT.

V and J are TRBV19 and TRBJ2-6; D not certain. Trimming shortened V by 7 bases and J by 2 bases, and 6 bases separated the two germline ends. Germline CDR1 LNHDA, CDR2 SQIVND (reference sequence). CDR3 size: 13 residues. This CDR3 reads CASKYAGANVLTF. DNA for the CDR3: TGTGCCAGTAAATATGCTGGGGCCAACGTCCTGACTTTC.

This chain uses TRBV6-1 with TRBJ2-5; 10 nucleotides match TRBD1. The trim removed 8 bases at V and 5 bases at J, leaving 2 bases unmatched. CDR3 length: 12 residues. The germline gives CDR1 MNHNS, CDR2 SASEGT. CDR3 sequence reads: CASGQGGETQYF. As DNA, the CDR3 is TGTGCCAGCGGACAGGGGGGTGAGACCCAGTACTTC.

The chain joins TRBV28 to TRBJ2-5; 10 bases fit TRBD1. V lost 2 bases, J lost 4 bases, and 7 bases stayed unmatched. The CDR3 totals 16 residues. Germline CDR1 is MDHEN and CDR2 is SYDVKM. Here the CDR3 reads CASSLRATGGIETQYF. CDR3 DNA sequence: TGTGCCAGCAGTTTAAGGGCGACAGGGGGCATAGAGACCCAGTACTTC.

The CDR3 DNA sequence: TGTGCCACCAGCAGGGGGGTCCAAGAGACCCAGTACTTC. This codes for CATSRGVQETQYF. V and J are TRBV15 and TRBJ2-5; D is perhaps TRBD1 or TRBD2 (5 bases each). The germline CDR1 and CDR2 sequences are LNHNV and YYDKDF (reference sequence). The germline V and J ends were trimmed by 3 bases and 1 base, with 6 bases remaining between them. CDR3 length: 13 amino acids.

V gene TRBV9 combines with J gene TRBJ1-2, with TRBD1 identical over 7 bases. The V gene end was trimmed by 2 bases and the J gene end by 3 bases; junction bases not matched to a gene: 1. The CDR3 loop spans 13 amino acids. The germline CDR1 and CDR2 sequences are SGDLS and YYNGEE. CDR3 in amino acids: CASSVGTDYGYTF. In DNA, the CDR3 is TGTGCCAGCAGCGTCGGGACAGACTATGGCTACACCTTC.

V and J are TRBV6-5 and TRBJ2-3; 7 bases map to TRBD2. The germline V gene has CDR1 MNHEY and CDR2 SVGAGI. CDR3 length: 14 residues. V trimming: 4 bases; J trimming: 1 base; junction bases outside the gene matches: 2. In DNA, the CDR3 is TGTGCCAGCAGTTCCCGGGGGGGCACAGATACGCAGTATTTT. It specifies CASSSRGGTDTQYF.

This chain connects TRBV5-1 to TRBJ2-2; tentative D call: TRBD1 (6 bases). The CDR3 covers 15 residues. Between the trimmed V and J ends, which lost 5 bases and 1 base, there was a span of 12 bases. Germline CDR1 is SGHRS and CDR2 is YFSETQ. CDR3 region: CASRLGQLNTGELFF. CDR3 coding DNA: TGCGCCAGCAGACTTGGACAGTTGAACACCGGGGAGCTGTTTTTT.

The CDR3 spells CASSVGSEQHF. The CDR3 DNA sequence: TGTGCCAGCAGCGTGGGGTCAGAACAGCATTTT. The chain uses TRBV3-1 and TRBJ1-5; D remains ambiguous. This CDR3 is 11 amino acids long. V was cut by 5 bases and J by 13 bases, with 12 bases left in between. In germline, CDR1 is LGHDT, CDR2 YNNKEL (reference sequence).

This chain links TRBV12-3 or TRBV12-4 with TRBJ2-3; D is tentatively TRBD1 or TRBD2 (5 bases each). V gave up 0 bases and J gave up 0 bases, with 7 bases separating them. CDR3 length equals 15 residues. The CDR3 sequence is CASSLAGTSTDTQYF. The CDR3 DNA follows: TGTGCCAGCAGTTTAGCCGGGACCAGCACAGATACGCAGTATTTT.